This T cell receptor beta chain is drawn from a study of long-term antiretroviral therapy in people with HIV (dated 2022 in TCRdb). Looking at the study overall: Collection of the earliest samples took place about a decade ahead of the 2015 WHO recommendation for immediate ART, at a time when ART was typically delayed until CD4 counts fell. Whether ART initiation and durable HIV suppression were associated with changes in peripheral blood TRB repertoire composition and diversity was tested in a retrospective serial study. A total of 150 to 200 cryopreserved PBMC samples were contributed to the cohort by 30 adults with confirmed HIV infection, with samples collected serially over a mean of roughly six years (range 1-12). About 35% of the 30 participants with HIV were female. No cross-contamination during QIAcube processing was seen in test extractions of a monoclonal T-cell line run alongside around 34 polyclonal samples. Paper-wide results and their limitations: Inferences about post-ART repertoire changes are limited because no data were available on ART adherence, viral resistance or therapy changes. Because pre-ART samples had limited cell numbers, unsorted PBMC were profiled rather than sorted CD4+ and CD8+ T cells. Starting ART was linked to a significant rise in TRB diversity, yet even after long-term ART the diversity remained significantly lower than in transplant donor controls. Samples dated from the mid-2000s to the late 2010s, and the ART regimens used may be less effective than current ones. Expanded TRB clones identified before ART initiation dominated the repertoire across all time points, though the dominance fluctuated and decreased in many PLHIV after ART. Limited PBMC availability meant only the TCR beta chain was sequenced, without alpha chain pairing. Narrower CDR3 length ranges were observed in HIV repertoires than in controls, and an antigen-experienced repertoire with only a slight naive shift after ART was suggested by the network structure.

Inclusion was restricted to participants for whom at least one PBMC sample before ART initiation and at least two post-ART samples were available. Every participant with HIV received treatment in the United States of America. Before DNA extraction, cryopreserved samples of roughly 1-10 million PBMC were thawed and washed. At the time of the earliest PBMC sample, participants with HIV were aged between roughly 23 and 60 years. Per participant, PBMC samples came from 1-4 timepoints prior to ART initiation and 2-8 timepoints following ART initiation, for a median of 7 samples. For every participant, serial HIV viral load, CD4+ T-cell count, ART history and demographic data were obtained. A Qiagen kit on a QIAcube was used to extract genomic DNA from unsorted PBMC, with samples processed in batches of 12. The immunoSEQ hsTCRB v3.0 assay was used at survey level resolution to sequence the TRB variable region. The targeted TRB sequencing depth was roughly 40,000-55,000 T-cell genomes per sample. An Illumina MiSeq with a v3 150-cycle kit was used to sequence the pooled TRB libraries. From the authors' description of their analysis: Repertoire analysis ran in R within a reproducible Nextflow workflow covering QC, data transformation and analysis. LymphoSeq2, an R package for AIRR-Seq data exploration, was used to implement custom analyses. After excluding a few samples that yielded fewer than 5000 total TRB sequences, around 190 HIV repertoires remained for analysis. Of the 188 retained HIV repertoires, 55 to 60 were collected before and more than 120 after ART initiation. Repertoires were downsampled to 5000 TRB nucleotide sequences, and summary statistics were averaged over 100 downsampling iterations. Only TRB sequences with CDR3 regions of at least seven amino acids were retained for analysis. A Shannon entropy-derived clonality score and the Gini coefficient were used to measure diversity. Repertoire networks linked the top 5000 CDR3 amino acid sequences whenever two sequences differed by an edit distance of one. Antigen specificity groups and MHC restriction were predicted for TRB CDR3 amino acid sequences with GLIPH2. CDR3 amino acid sequences were matched against VDJdb and McPAS-TCR to flag known CMV, EBV, HIV or tissue antigen associations. Pre-ART, post-ART and control groups were compared with Wilcoxon signed-rank tests and Holm-Bonferroni correction. TCRdb's version of the immuneACCESS table is confined to in-frame rearrangements and falls short of the full clone set. An unresolved V gene accounts for under half of the shortfall where checked; the remainder is of unknown origin. From that table come the V and J calls and clone size; the DNA was used to work out D and trimming. For this sample there are under 35,000 clones; about 96% appear just once. About 2.2% of the sample lies in the top ten.

Notes on this clone: No cognate antigen has been identified for it. No base quality information exists; no much larger clone differs at one position.

Material: unsorted PBMCs, obtained 6.5 to 6.9 years after starting antiretroviral therapy. The source of this sequence is a young man with HIV.

The DNA sequence follows: TGTGCCAGTAGTTCGTCCCCCGCCGGCATTGCAACTAATGAAAAACTGTTTTTT. It specifies CASSSSPAGIATNEKLFF. The sequence links TRBV19 to TRBJ1-4, with no reliable assignment of the D segment. At the junction V is shortened by 5 bases and J by 0 bases, with 19 bases in between. Via the germline V gene (reference sequence), CDR1 is LNHDA and CDR2 SQIVND. The CDR3 runs 18 residues from the cysteine to the phenylalanine. The DNA shown is the 54-base CDR3, in frame from base 1.